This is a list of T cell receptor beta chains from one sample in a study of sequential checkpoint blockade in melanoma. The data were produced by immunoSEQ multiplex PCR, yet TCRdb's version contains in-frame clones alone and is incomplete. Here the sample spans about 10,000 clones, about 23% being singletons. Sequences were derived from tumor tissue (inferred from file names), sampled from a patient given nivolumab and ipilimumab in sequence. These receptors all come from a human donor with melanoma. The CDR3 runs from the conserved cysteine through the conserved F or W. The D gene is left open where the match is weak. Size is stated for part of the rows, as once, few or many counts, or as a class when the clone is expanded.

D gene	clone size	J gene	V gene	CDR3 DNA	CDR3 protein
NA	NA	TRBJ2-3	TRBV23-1	TGCGCCAGCAGTCAATCTCGGCCAGAAGGCACAGATACGCAGTATTTT	CASSQSRPEGTDTQYF
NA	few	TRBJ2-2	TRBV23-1	TGCGCCAGCAGCCAAGATAGCACCGGGGAGCTGTTTTTT	CASSQDSTGELFF
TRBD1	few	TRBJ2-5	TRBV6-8	TGTGCCAGCAGTTCCCCCGGGGCAGGGGGAAAGACCCAGTACTTC	CASSSPGAGGKTQYF
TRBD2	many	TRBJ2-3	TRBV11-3	TGTGCCAGCAGCTTTAAAAGCGGGGGGGCCGGAGTCACAGATACGCAGTATTTT	CASSFKSGGAGVTDTQYF
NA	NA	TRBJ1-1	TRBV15	TGTGCCACCAGCGGGGGGATTGCCGCGAAAGATGAGGCTTTCTTT	CATSGGIAAKDEAFF
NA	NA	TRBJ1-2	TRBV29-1	TGCAGCGTCCCGGAGTTCCCCTATGGCTACACCTTC	CSVPEFPYGYTF
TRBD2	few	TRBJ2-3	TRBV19	TGTGCCAGTAGTATAGTCCCGGGACTAGCAACAGATACGCAGTATTTT	CASSIVPGLATDTQYF
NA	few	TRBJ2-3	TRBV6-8	TGTGCCAGCAGTTACTCTGGGACCCATAGGGGGGATACGCAGTATTTT	CASSYSGTHRGDTQYF
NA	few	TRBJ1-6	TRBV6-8	TGTGCCAGCAGAAGACGTTATGAACGGACCAACTATAATTCACCCCTCCACTTT	CASRRRYERTNYNSPLHF
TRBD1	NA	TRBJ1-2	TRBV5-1	TGCGCCAGCAGGTCCGGGACAGGGGGTCAGGGCTACACCTTC	CASRSGTGGQGYTF
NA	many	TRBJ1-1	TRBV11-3	TGTGCCAGCAGCTTAGATTGGGCCGGGACGGAAGCTTTCTTT	CASSLDWAGTEAFF
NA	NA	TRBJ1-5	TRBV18	TGTGCCAGCTCACCAAGCGACAGGACACCTTCTAATCAGCCCCAGCATTTT	CASSPSDRTPSNQPQHF
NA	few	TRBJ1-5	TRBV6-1	TGTGCCAGCAGTGAAGCTGGTGGTTTTGGGAGCTTAGACAATCAGCCCCAGCATTTT	CASSEAGGFGSLDNQPQHF
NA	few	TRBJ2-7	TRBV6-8	TGTGCCAGCATCCTCAGAGCCGGTTCCGAGCAGTACTTC	CASILRAGSEQYF
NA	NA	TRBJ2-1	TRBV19	TGTGCCAGTAGTATAGATCGGTCAGGGGTAAGGCTCAATGAGCAGTTCTTC	CASSIDRSGVRLNEQFF
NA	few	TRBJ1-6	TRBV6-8	TGTGCCAGCAGTGGAGGGAGGGGCGAACACTATAATTCACCCCTCCACTTT	CASSGGRGEHYNSPLHF
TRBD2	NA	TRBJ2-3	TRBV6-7	TGTGCCAGCAGTGCTCTAGCGGGGGGCCATGGAGATACGCAGTATTTT	CASSALAGGHGDTQYF
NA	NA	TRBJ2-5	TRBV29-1	TGCAGCGTTTTCTCTCTAGGGGTAGAGACCCAGTACTTC	CSVFSLGVETQYF
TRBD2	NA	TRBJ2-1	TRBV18	TGTGCCAGCTCACCGGGACTAGAGTACAATGAGCAGTTCTTC	CASSPGLEYNEQFF
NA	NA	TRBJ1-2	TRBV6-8	TGTGCCAGCAGTTACTCGGGTCCAGGGGCTCATGGCTACACCTTC	CASSYSGPGAHGYTF
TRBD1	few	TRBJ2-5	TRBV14	TGTGCCAGCAGCCCGGGACAGGGATGGGGAGAGACCCAGTACTTC	CASSPGQGWGETQYF
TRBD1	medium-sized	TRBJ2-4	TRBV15	TGTGCCACCAGTACGGGACAGGCCTTGGACATTCAGTACTTC	CATSTGQALDIQYF
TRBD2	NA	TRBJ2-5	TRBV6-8	TGTGCCAGCAGTTACTGGGGACTAGCGGAAGAGACCCAGTACTTC	CASSYWGLAEETQYF
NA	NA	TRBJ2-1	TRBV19	TGTGCCAGTAGTACACGACTAGGCCTGGGTAATGAGCAGTTCTTC	CASSTRLGLGNEQFF
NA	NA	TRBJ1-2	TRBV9	TGTGCCAGCAGTTTCCCGACGGTAAACTATGGCTACACCTTC	CASSFPTVNYGYTF
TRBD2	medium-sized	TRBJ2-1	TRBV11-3	TGTGCCAGCAGCTTAGGTAGCGGGTTTGATGAGCAGTTCTTC	CASSLGSGFDEQFF
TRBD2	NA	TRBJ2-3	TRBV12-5	TGTGCTAGTGGTGCCGGGGGGGCGGCAGATACGCAGTATTTT	CASGAGGAADTQYF
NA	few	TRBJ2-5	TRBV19	TGTGCCAGTAGTGCCCGGGGTGGAGAGACCCAGTACTTC	CASSARGGETQYF
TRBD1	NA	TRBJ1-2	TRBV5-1	TGCGCCAGCAGCTTGGCCCAGGGGGTAGGGTTAGGTGGCTACACCTTC	CASSLAQGVGLGGYTF
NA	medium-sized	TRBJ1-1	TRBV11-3	TGTGCCAGCAGCTTAGGGGCAGGCAGCACTGAAGCTTTCTTT	CASSLGAGSTEAFF
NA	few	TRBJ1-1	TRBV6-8	TGTGCCAGCAGTCCCGAGGGAAACACTGAAGCTTTCTTT	CASSPEGNTEAFF
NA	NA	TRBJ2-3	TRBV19	TGTGCCAGTAGTATCAACGGGGGAACAGATACGCAGTATTTT	CASSINGGTDTQYF
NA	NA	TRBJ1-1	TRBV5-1	TGCGCCAGCAGCTTGGGCCGGTATAGGCTCGGGCAGGAAACTGAAGCTTTCTTT	CASSLGRYRLGQETEAFF
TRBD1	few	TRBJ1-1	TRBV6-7	TGTGCCAGCATCCAGGGGGCTGAAGCTTTCTTT	CASIQGAEAFF
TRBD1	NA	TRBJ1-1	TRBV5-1	TGCGCCAGCAGCTCGGGACAGGGGATGAACACTGAAGCTTTCTTT	CASSSGQGMNTEAFF
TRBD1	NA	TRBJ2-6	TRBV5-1	TGCGCCAGCAGCTTGCTCCCTTACAGGGGGTTGTTCTACGTCCTGACTTTC	CASSLLPYRGLFYVLTF
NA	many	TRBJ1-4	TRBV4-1	TGCGCCAGCAGCCAAGATGGCCCCCTCCTGAGGAGAAAACTGTTTTTT	CASSQDGPLLRRKLFF
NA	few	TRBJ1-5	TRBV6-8	TGTGCCAGCAGTTACGAGTGGGCCACGGCCCAGCATTTT	CASSYEWATAQHF
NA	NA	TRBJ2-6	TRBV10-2	TGCGTCAGCGAGGGGGACAACTCTGGGGCCAACGTCCTGACTTTC	CVSEGDNSGANVLTF
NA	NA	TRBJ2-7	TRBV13	TGTGCCAGCAGCTACCAGGAGACCTACGAGCAGTACTTC	CASSYQETYEQYF
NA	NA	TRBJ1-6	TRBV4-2	TGTGCCAGCAGCCAAGAATTCGGCGGAGACTTAGCCCACTCCTATAATTCACCCCTCCACTTT	CASSQEFGGDLAHSYNSPLHF
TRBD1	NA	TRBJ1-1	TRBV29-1	TGCAGCGTCTCGGACAGGCAAAACACTGAAGCTTTCTTT	CSVSDRQNTEAFF
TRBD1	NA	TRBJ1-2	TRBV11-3	TGTGCCAGCAGCTTTGAGGGACAGGGGGCTGGAGGCTACACCTTC	CASSFEGQGAGGYTF
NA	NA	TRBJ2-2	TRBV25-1	TGTGCCAGCAGTGAATATAAATCTGGCAGGCAGAACACCGGGGAGCTGTTTTTT	CASSEYKSGRQNTGELFF
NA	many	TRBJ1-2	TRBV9	TGTGCCAGCAGACTACGGGGGCGAAATCTCGACTATGGCTACACCTTC	CASRLRGRNLDYGYTF
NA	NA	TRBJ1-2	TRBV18	TGTGCCAGCTCACAAGCCCACGGGGCCAACTATGGCTACACCTTC	CASSQAHGANYGYTF
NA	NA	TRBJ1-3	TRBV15	TGTGCCACCAGCAGAGTAGTACAGGGAAGAAACACCATATATTTT	CATSRVVQGRNTIYF
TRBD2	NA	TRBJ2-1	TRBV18	TGTGCCAGCTCACCGAGGCGGGGACTAGCGGGGGGCAATGAGCAGTTCTTC	CASSPRRGLAGGNEQFF
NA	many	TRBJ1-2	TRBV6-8	TGTGCCAGCAGCCAGTGGGGGGGGCGCGACTATGGCTACACCTTC	CASSQWGGRDYGYTF
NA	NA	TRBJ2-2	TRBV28	TGTGCCAGCAGAACGGGGAGTTGGAACACCGGGGAGCTGTTTTTT	CASRTGSWNTGELFF
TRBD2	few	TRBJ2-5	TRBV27	TGTGCCAGCAGTTTAAGGCCCGGAGGGGGGAGGGGTAGCGGGGAAGAGTGGGAGACCCAGTACTTC	CASSLRPGGGRGSGEEWETQYF